The 10 T cell receptor beta chains below were found in one sample sequenced in a study of shared clonotypes between healthy human individuals. Produced via immunoSEQ multiplex PCR; TCRdb's table is partial and in-frame only. The sample has about 2,100,000 clones, under 95% seen once. CD45RO negativity and positive selection for CCR7 defined naive CD8 cells, a population that excluded terminally differentiated effector memory CD45RA+ cells. The source material was naive CD8+ T cells from PBMCs. Receptors originate from a young man in good health. Some clones in this sample may be carry-over from other donors' samples.

This clone was counted a single time. The genes are TRBV28 and TRBJ2-1, with 7 bases fitting TRBD1. The CDR3 covers 15 residues. With 6 bases clipped from V and 6 bases from J, the junction kept 11 bases outside the gene matches. The germline CDR1 and CDR2 sequences are MDHEN and SYDVKM. CDR3 loop: CASSLRQGTGNEQFF. In DNA form, the CDR3 reads TGTGCCAGCAGCCTTAGACAGGGTACGGGCAATGAGCAGTTCTTC.

This chain links TRBV14 with TRBJ1-1; tentatively, D is TRBD1 (6 bases). Trimming removed 4 bases at V and 9 bases at J, with 30 bases between. In germline, CDR1 is SGHDN, CDR2 FVKESK. This CDR3 region has 18 residues. The CDR3 DNA sequence: TGTGCCAGCAGCCCAGGCCGGGACACTGAAGCTTTCCCGGAGAAAGCTTTCTTT. This encodes CASSPGRDTEAFPEKAFF.

This clone was seen only a few times. This sequence joins TRBV4-1 and TRBJ1-5; D might be TRBD1 (5 bases). Germline-derived CDR1 and CDR2 are MGHRA and YSYEKL. CDR3 size: 15 residues. Between the trimmed V and J ends, which lost 2 bases and 1 base, there was a span of 9 bases. The CDR3 DNA is TGCGCCAGCAGCCAACTTCGGGACAGCAATCAGCCCCAGCATTTT. Protein: CASSQLRDSNQPQHF.

This clone was counted once. V usage is TRBV5-4 and J usage is TRBJ1-2; TRBD1 matches 9 bases. J was trimmed by 4 bases and V by 6 bases; bases with no gene match: 1. The germline V gene encodes CDR1 SGHNT and CDR2 YYREEE (reference sequence). The CDR3 is 12 residues long. CDR3 sequence: CASKGQGYGYTF. As DNA, the CDR3 is TGTGCCAGCAAGGGACAGGGCTATGGCTACACCTTC.

The rearrangement uses TRBV5-1 and TRBJ2-1; D gene ambiguous. The V gene's germline CDR1 is SGHRS and CDR2 YFSETQ. V dropped 2 bases and J dropped 1 base, with 10 bases sitting between them. The CDR3 is 15 residues long. The CDR3 loop is CASSFDGYSYNEQFF. The CDR3 DNA reads TGCGCCAGCAGCTTTGACGGCTATTCCTACAATGAGCAGTTCTTC.

In regard to this clone: The same CDR3 is also encoded by other DNA sequences in this sample. The chain has TRBV9 and TRBJ2-7; D is unresolved. Germline CDR1 reads SGDLS; CDR2 reads YYNGEE. The CDR3 runs 15 residues. Trimming shortened V by 0 bases and J by 2 bases, and 12 bases separated the two germline ends. CDR3 bases: TGTGCCAGCAGCGTAGGGTCAGGCCTTGCCTACGAGCAGTACTTC. This sequence encodes CASSVGSGLAYEQYF.

The chain couples TRBV19 to TRBJ2-1, with a possible D match to TRBD1 (6 bases). Trimming stripped 5 bases from V and 7 bases from J, with 15 bases between. Germline lookup yields CDR1 LNHDA and CDR2 SQIVND (reference sequence). This CDR3 has 14 residues. CDR3 DNA sequence: TGTGCCAGTAGTGGCCGGGACATCCATAATGAGCAGTTCTTC. Protein product: CASSGRDIHNEQFF.

This chain joins TRBV28 and TRBJ1-5; possibly TRBD1 for D (6 bases). CDR1 and CDR2 (germline): MDHEN, SYDVKM. V was pared by 4 bases and J by 7 bases, with 17 bases between. This CDR3 region has 15 residues. The CDR3 DNA reads as TGTGCCAGCAGTTACATCTGGGGGCAATGGCAGCCCCAGCATTTT. Its protein is CASSYIWGQWQPQHF.

The rearrangement joins TRBV30 to TRBJ2-3; no clear D gene. Germline assignment: CDR1 GTSNPN and CDR2 SVGIG (reference sequence). This CDR3 has 14 amino acids. V was trimmed by 2 bases and J by 4 bases, leaving 13 bases between them. The CDR3 DNA sequence: TGTGCCTGGAGTCAGGCTATTACGGCAGATACGCAGTATTTT. It translates to CAWSQAITADTQYF.

For the CDR3, the DNA is TGTGCCAGCAGCGTCGCGGAAGACAGGGGTCACAACACCGGGGAGCTGTTTTTT. It encodes CASSVAEDRGHNTGELFF. The rearrangement links TRBV9 to TRBJ2-2; 8 nucleotides match TRBD1. This CDR3 contains 18 residues. Germline V CDR1 and CDR2: SGDLS, YYNGEE. V shed 2 bases and J 2 bases; nucleotides not matched to a gene: 11.